This T cell receptor beta chain was found in a study of cytomegalovirus exposure and HLA in healthy donors. Findings and caveats of the study: V- and J-gene trimming in TCR beta was tied to a missense DCLRE1C variant by an analysis performed later. Some public TCRs appeared in many individuals, while most sequences were rare.

Both 60 Vbeta primers and 13 Jbeta primers went into the PCR. Sequencing was performed with immunoSEQ multiplex PCR; in TCRdb, only in-frame clones are kept and a portion is missing. The sample has 150,000 to 180,000 clones, around 74% seen once. Healthy donors of bone marrow made up the group. With respect to this clone: Its matching antigen is unknown.

The receptor's source is a man aged 18 to 29 in good health and CMV-seronegative. What was sequenced was PBMCs.

CDR3 coding DNA: TGTGCCAGCAGTTTCTCCGGCGGGGAGCTGTTTTTT. It translates to CASSFSGGELFF. The rearrangement uses TRBV27 and TRBJ2-2; no reliable D call. The germline V gene has CDR1 MNHEY and CDR2 SMNVEV (reference sequence). The CDR3 is 12 residues long. The V end lost 3 bases, the J end lost 7 bases, and 6 bases lay between the germline ends.